This TCR beta chain was sequenced during a study of blood T cell repertoires in COVID-19. On the study more broadly: Samples representing acute and convalescent COVID-19 were sourced from the United States, Italy and Spain. The cDNA or gDNA used as material had been derived from T cells, B-cell-depleted T cells, or PBMCs.

TCRdb's table, derived via immunoSEQ multiplex PCR, lists solely in-frame clones and lacks some. The table lists tens of thousands of clones, roughly 90% of them singletons. Germline V CDR1 and CDR2: SGHTS, YDEGEE. CDR3 length equals 13 residues. The germline V and J ends were trimmed by 7 bases and 0 bases, with 11 bases remaining between them. The sequence derives from a man in his forties or fifties with COVID-19, enrolled during active disease. What was sequenced was peripheral blood. The chain recombines TRBV5-8 with TRBJ2-7, with D hard to call. This CDR3 reads CASGLDGSYEQYF. CDR3 nucleotides: TGTGCCAGCGGTTTGGACGGCTCCTACGAGCAGTACTTC.